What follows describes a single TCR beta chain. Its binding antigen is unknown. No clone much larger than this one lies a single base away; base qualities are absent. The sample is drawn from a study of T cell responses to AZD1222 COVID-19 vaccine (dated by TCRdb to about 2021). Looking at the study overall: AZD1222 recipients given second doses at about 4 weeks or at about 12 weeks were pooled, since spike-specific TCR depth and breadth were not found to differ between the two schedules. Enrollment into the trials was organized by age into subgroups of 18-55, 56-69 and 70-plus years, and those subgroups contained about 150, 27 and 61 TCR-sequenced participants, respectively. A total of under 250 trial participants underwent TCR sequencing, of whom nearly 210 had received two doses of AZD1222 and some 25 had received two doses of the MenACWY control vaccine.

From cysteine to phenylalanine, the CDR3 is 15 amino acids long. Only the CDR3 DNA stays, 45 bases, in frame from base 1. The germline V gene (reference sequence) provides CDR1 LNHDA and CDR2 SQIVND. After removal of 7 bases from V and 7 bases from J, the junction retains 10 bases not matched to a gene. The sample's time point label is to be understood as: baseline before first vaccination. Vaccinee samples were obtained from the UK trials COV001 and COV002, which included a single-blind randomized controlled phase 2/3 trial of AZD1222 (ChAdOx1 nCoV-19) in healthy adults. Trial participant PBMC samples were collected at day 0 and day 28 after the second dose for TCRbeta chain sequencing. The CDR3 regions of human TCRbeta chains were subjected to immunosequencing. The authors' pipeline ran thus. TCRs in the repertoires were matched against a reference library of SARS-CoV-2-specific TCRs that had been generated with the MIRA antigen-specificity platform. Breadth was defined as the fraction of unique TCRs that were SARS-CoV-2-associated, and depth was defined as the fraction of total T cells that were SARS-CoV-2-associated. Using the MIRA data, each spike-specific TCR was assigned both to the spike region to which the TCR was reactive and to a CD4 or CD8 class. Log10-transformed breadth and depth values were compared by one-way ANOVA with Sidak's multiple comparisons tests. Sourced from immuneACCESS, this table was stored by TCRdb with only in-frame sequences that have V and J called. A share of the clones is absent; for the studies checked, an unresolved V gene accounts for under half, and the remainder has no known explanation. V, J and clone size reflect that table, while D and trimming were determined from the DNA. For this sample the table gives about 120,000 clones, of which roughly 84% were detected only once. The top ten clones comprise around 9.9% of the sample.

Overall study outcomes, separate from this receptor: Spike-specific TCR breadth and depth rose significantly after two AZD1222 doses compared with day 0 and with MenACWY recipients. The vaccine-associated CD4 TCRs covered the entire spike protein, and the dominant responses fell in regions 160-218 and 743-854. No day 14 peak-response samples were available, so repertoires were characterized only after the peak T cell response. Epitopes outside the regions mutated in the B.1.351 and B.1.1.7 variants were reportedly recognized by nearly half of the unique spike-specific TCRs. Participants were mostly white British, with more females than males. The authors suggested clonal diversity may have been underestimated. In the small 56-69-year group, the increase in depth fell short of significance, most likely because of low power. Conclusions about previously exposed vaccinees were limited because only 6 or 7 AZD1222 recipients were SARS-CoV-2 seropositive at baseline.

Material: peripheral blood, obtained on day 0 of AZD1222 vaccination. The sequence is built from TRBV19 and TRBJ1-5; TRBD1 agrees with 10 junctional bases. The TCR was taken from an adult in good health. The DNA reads TGTGCCAGTACCAAAGCGGGACAGGGGAGGCAGCCCCAGCATTTT. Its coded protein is CASTKAGQGRQPQHF.